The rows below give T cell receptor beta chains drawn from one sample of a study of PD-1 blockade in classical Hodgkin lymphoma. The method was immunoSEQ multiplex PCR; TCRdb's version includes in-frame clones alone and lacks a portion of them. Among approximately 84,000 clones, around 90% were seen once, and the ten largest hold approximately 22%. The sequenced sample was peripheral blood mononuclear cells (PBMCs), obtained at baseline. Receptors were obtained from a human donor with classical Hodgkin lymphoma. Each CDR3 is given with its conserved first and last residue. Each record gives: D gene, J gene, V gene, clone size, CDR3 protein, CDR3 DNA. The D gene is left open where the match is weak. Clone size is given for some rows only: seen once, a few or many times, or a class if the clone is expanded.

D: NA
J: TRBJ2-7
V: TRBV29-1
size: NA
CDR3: CSVGVFLDSYEQYF
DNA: TGCAGCGTTGGAGTATTCTTGGACAGCTACGAGCAGTACTTC

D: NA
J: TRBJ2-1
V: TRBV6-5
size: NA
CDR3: CASRPREYNEQFF
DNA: TGTGCCAGCAGACCACGGGAGTACAATGAGCAGTTCTTC

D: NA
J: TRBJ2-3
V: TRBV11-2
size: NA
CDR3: CASSLAGKTLPYF
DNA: TGTGCCAGCAGCTTAGCAGGAAAGACCCTTCCGTATTTT

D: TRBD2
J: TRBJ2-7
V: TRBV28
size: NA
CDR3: CASREQGLGGLAGNEQYF
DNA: TGTGCCAGCAGAGAACAGGGGCTCGGAGGTCTAGCGGGGAACGAGCAGTACTTC

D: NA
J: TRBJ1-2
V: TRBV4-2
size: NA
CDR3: CASSQDVLDRLTGGYTF
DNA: TGTGCCAGCAGCCAAGATGTGCTGGACAGACTAACAGGAGGCTACACCTTC

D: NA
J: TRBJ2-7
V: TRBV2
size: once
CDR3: CASSATGKGGHEQYF
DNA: TGTGCCAGCAGTGCGACAGGCAAGGGCGGCCACGAGCAGTACTTC

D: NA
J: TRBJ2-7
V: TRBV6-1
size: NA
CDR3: CASIGVVLYEQYF
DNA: TGTGCCAGCATCGGGGTCGTGCTCTACGAGCAGTACTTC

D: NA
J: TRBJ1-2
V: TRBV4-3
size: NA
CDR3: CASSQAANYGYTF
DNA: TGCGCCAGCAGCCAAGCAGCTAACTATGGCTACACCTTC

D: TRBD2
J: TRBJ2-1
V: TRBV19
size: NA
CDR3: CASSPRGGTNEQFF
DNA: TGTGCCAGTAGTCCCCGCGGGGGGACCAATGAGCAGTTCTTC

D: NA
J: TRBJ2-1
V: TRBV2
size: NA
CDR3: CASRGSVGGRDNEQFF
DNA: TGTGCCAGCAGGGGATCGGTGGGCGGGCGGGACAATGAGCAGTTCTTC

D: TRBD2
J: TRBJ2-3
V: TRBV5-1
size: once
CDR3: CASSTGASGRGADTQYF
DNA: TGCGCCAGCAGCACCGGAGCTAGCGGGAGAGGTGCAGATACGCAGTATTTT

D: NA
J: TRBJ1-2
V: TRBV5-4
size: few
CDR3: CASSLFPGEGYTF
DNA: TGTGCCAGCAGCTTGTTCCCAGGGGAGGGCTACACCTTC

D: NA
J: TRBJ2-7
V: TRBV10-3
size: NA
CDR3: CAISEERPGYEQYF
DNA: TGTGCCATCAGTGAGGAGCGGCCTGGCTACGAGCAGTACTTC

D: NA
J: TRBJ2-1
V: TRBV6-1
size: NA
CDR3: CASSFDGSRNNEQFF
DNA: TGTGCCAGCAGTTTCGACGGGAGCCGGAACAATGAGCAGTTCTTC

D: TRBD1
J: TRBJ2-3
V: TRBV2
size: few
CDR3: CASSAGTASTDTQYF
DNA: TGTGCCAGCAGTGCCGGGACAGCTAGCACAGATACGCAGTATTTT

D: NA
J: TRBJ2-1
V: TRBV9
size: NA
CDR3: CASSPDRNEQFF
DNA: TGTGCCAGCAGCCCAGACAGGAATGAGCAGTTCTTC

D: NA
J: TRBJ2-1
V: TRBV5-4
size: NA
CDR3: CASSPDRRRMDEQFF
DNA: TGTGCCAGCAGCCCCGACCGCCGCAGGATGGATGAGCAGTTCTTC

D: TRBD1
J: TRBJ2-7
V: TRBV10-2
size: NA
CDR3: CASQGGTGTGSYEQYF
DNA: TGCGCCAGCCAGGGGGGAACCGGGACAGGGTCCTACGAGCAGTACTTC

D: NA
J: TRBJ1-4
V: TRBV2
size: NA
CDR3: CASSGGESDEKLFF
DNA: TGTGCCAGCAGTGGGGGGGAAAGTGACGAAAAACTGTTTTTT

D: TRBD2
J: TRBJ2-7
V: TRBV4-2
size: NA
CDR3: CASSPWGEGPTNYLGNEQYF
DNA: TGTGCCAGCAGCCCATGGGGGGAGGGTCCAACCAACTACTTGGGCAACGAGCAGTACTTC

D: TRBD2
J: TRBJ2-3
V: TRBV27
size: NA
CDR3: CASANAGTSGHSTDTQYF
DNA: TGTGCCAGTGCAAACGCCGGGACTAGCGGGCATAGCACAGATACGCAGTATTTT

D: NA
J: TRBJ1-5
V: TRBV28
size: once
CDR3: CASSLYLDSNQPQHF
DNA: TGTGCCAGCAGTTTATACTTGGATAGCAATCAGCCCCAGCATTTT

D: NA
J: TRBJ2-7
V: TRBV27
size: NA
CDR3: CASSLMWQSGEQYF
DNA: TGTGCCAGCAGTTTGATGTGGCAGTCCGGCGAGCAGTACTTC

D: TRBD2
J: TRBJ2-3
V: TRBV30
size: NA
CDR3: CAWSPSGRSTDTQYF
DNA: TGTGCCTGGAGTCCTAGCGGGAGGAGCACAGATACGCAGTATTTT

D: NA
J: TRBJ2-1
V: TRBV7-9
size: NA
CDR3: CASSQNRGPPMMEQFF
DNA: TGTGCCAGCAGCCAGAATCGAGGGCCGCCAATGATGGAGCAGTTCTTC

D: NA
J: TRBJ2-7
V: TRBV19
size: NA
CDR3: CASSPARLGPHEQYF
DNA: TGTGCCAGTAGTCCAGCTCGATTAGGGCCACACGAGCAGTACTTC

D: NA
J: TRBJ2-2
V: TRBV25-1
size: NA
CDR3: CASSEWGGGSSGELFF
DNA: TGTGCCAGCAGTGAATGGGGAGGGGGGTCCTCCGGGGAGCTGTTTTTT

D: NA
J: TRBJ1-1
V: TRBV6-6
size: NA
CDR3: CASTYAGNTEAFF
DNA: TGTGCCAGCACCTACGCAGGGAACACTGAAGCTTTCTTT

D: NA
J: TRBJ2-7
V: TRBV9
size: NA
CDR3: CASSVEPDSSYEQYF
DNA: TGTGCCAGCAGCGTAGAACCCGACAGCTCCTACGAGCAGTACTTC

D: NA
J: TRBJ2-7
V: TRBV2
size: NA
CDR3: CASSGARGLGHYEQYF
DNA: TGTGCCAGCAGTGGGGCGAGAGGGTTGGGGCATTACGAGCAGTACTTC

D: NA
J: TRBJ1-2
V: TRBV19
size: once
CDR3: CASSKGYRDYGYTF
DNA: TGTGCCAGTAGTAAGGGGTATCGAGACTATGGCTACACCTTC

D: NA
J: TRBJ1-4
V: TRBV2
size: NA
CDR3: CASRNNFATNEKLFF
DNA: TGTGCCAGCAGGAACAATTTTGCAACTAATGAAAAACTGTTTTTT

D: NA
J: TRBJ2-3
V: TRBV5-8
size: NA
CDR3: CASRINHGGSLVDTQYF
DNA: TGTGCCAGCAGAATCAATCACGGGGGTAGCCTTGTAGATACGCAGTATTTT

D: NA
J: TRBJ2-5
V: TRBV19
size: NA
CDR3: CASSIGTVETQYF
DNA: TGTGCCAGTAGTATCGGGACGGTGGAGACCCAGTACTTC

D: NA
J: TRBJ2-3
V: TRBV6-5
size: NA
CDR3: CASSYRATNTDTQYF
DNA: TGTGCCAGCAGTTACCGGGCAACCAACACAGATACGCAGTATTTT

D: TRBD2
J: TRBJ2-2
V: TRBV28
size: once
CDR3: CASSLSVGRATGELFF
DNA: TGTGCCAGCAGTTTGAGCGTGGGGAGGGCCACCGGGGAGCTGTTTTTT

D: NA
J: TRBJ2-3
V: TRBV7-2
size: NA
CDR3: CASSLEGRPADTQYF
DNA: TGTGCCAGCAGCTTAGAAGGGAGACCAGCAGATACGCAGTATTTT

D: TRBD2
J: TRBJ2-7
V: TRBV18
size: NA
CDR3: CASSALEGLHLYEQYF
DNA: TGTGCCAGCTCAGCCCTGGAGGGACTACATCTCTACGAGCAGTACTTC

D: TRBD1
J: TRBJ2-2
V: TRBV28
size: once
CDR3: CASSLWGQGNTGELFF
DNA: TGTGCCAGCAGTTTATGGGGACAGGGTAACACCGGGGAGCTGTTTTTT

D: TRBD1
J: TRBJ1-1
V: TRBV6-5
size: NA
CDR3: CASRAGGTQAEAFF
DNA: TGTGCCAGCCGGGCAGGGGGAACCCAGGCGGAAGCTTTCTTT

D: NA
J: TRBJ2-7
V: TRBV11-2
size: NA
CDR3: CASSLGGRGSGEQYF
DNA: TGTGCCAGCAGCTTAGGCGGGCGGGGTTCGGGCGAGCAGTACTTC

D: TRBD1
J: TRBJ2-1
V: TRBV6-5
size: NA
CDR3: CASSTRTGIENEQFF
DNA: TGTGCCAGCAGTACCAGGACAGGGATAGAGAATGAGCAGTTCTTC

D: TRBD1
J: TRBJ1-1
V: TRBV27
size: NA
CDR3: CASSWTGSKAFF
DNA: TGTGCCAGCAGTTGGACAGGGAGTAAAGCTTTCTTT

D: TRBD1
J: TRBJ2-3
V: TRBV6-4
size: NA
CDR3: CASSEGGIRDTQYF
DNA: TGTGCCAGCAGTGAAGGGGGCATTAGAGATACGCAGTATTTT

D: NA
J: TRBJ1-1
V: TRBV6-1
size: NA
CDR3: CASSGNYVLEVAFF
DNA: TGTGCCAGCAGTGGGAATTACGTACTAGAGGTAGCTTTCTTT